The 5 T cell receptor beta chains below all came from one sample that was sequenced in a study of shared clonotypes between healthy human individuals. Generated by immunoSEQ multiplex PCR, the TCRdb table keeps only in-frame clones and is missing some. The sample lists about 1 million clones; about 75% were seen once. What was sequenced was memory CD4+ T cells sorted from blood. Regarding subset: CD45RA-negative fraction. The source is a man younger than 30 in good health.

V and J are TRBV6-5 and TRBJ1-1; D is undetermined. There are 13 residues in the CDR3. In germline, CDR1 is MNHEY, CDR2 SVGAGI. V was clipped by 2 bases and J by 8 bases, with 12 bases between them. The CDR3 sequence: CASSYRFSGEAFF. CDR3 coding DNA: TGTGCCAGCAGTTACCGTTTTTCGGGCGAAGCTTTCTTT.

This chain uses TRBV10-3 with TRBJ2-3; TRBD2 is a possible D gene (6 bases). In germline, CDR1 is ENHRY, CDR2 SYGVKD. With 4 bases removed from V and 2 bases from J, the gap between germline ends came to 10 bases. There are 14 residues in the CDR3. In nucleotides, the CDR3 is TGTGCCATCAGTGTGGGCGGGACCACAGATACGCAGTATTTT. This codes for CAISVGGTTDTQYF.

For this clone: This specimen includes other DNA sequences encoding the same CDR3. The chain has TRBV11-2 and TRBJ2-7; 9 bases map to TRBD1. The trim removed 5 bases at V and 2 bases at J, leaving 4 bases unmatched. The CDR3 runs to 14 residues. Germline CDR1 reads SGHAT; CDR2 reads FQNNGV. The CDR3 reads CASSLGQGPYEQYF. CDR3 sequence (DNA): TGTGCCAGCAGCCTCGGACAGGGGCCCTACGAGCAGTACTTC.

V gene TRBV4-3 combines with J gene TRBJ2-7; maybe TRBD2 (5 bases). Germline assignment: CDR1 LGHNA and CDR2 YSLEER. V lost 5 bases to trimming and J lost 5 bases, with 13 bases between them. The CDR3 spans 13 residues. CDR3 sequence reads: CASSNSGNHEQYF. CDR3 coding DNA: TGCGCCAGCAGCAATTCGGGAAACCACGAGCAGTACTTC.

This chain links TRBV30 with TRBJ2-7, with D maybe TRBD2 (6 bases). Germline values: CDR1 GTSNPN, CDR2 SVGIG (reference sequence). This CDR3 region has 15 residues. Trimming pared 3 bases from V and 0 bases from J, leaving 15 bases between. CDR3 bases: TGTGCCTGGAGGACGGGACTCCTTAGCTCCTACGAGCAGTACTTC. This codes for CAWRTGLLSSYEQYF.